The next 4 T cell receptor beta chains were all read from a single sample in a study of T cell changes during pregnancy in multiple sclerosis. Sequencing used immunoSEQ multiplex PCR; TCRdb keeps in-frame clones, though not all of them. Of 55,000 to 70,000 clones in the sample, 90% were seen once. The specimen comprised peripheral blood, sampled in the first trimester of pregnancy. Receptor source: a female donor in good health, enrolled as a control in a pregnancy study.

The J gene is TRBJ2-7, the V gene TRBV5-6, with TRBD2 matching over 8 bases. With V trimmed by 6 bases and J by 6 bases, 11 bases remained unmatched. Germline V gene sequence: CDR1 SGHDT, CDR2 YYEEEE. The CDR3 loop spans 14 amino acids. This CDR3 is CASTGGLAYREQYF. CDR3 nucleotide sequence: TGTGCCAGCACCGGTGGACTAGCTTATCGCGAGCAGTACTTC.

This clone was seen only once. The chain recombines TRBV19 with TRBJ1-1; the match to TRBD1 covers 7 bases. The CDR3 runs 12 residues. Trimming cost V 3 bases and J 8 bases; bases outside gene matches: 3. Germline-derived CDR1 and CDR2 are LNHDA and SQIVND (reference sequence). The CDR3 nucleotides are TGTGCCAGTAGTATGGGGACAGCCGAAGCTTTCTTT. Translated, it gives CASSMGTAEAFF.

The CDR3 here is CASSVAGGRDEQFF. The DNA of the CDR3 is TGTGCCAGCAGCGTAGCGGGGGGTCGGGATGAGCAGTTCTTC. The rearrangement links TRBV9 to TRBJ2-1; 7 nucleotides align to TRBD2. V lost 0 bases and J lost 8; bases outside the gene matches: 5. In germline, CDR1 is SGDLS, CDR2 YYNGEE. The CDR3 loop spans 14 amino acids.

The rearrangement joins TRBV18 to TRBJ2-3; D not resolved. This CDR3 is built from 13 residues. V shed 3 bases and J shed 1 base, with 5 bases lying between them. In germline, CDR1 is KGHSH, CDR2 LQKENI. The CDR3 here is CASSPFGTDTQYF. The CDR3 DNA follows: TGTGCCAGCTCACCCTTCGGCACAGATACGCAGTATTTT.